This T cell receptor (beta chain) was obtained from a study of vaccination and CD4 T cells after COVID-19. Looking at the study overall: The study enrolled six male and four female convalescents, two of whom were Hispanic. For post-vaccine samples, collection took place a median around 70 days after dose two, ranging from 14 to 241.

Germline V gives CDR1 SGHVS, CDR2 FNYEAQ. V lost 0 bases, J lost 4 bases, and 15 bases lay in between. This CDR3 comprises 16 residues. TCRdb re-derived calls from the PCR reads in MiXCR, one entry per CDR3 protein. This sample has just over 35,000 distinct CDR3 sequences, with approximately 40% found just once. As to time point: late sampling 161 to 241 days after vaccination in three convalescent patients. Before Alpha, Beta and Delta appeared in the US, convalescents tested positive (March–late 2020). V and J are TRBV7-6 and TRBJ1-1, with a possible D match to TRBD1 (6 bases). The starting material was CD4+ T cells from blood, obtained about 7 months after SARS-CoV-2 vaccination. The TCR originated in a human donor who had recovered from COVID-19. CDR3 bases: TGTGCCAGCAGCTTAGCCGACGGGGGGCGGGTCACTGAAGCTTTCTTT. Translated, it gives CASSLADGGRVTEAFF.